This TCR beta chain was recovered during a study of blood T cell repertoires in COVID-19. Study-wide context: COVID-19 samples collected from the United States, Italy and Spain covered acute and convalescent phases.

Authors' methods: Researchers report that nucleated cell counts were estimated from reference gene primer amplification. Measured with immunoSEQ multiplex PCR; TCRdb has only the in-frame clones, and not every one. The DNA gave D and trimming, while V, J and clone size come from that table. Of roughly 100,000 clones in the sample, roughly 80% were seen once. The CDR3 consists of 14 residues. Germline-derived CDR1 and CDR2 are SGHNT and YENEEA. The V end was cut by 2 bases, the J end by 0 bases, with 7 bases between. This clone has only a few counts. The chain recombines TRBV11-3 with TRBJ1-1; D is uncertain. The sample was peripheral blood. The TCR was taken from a man in his fifties or sixties with acute or convalescent COVID-19. The CDR3: CASSLTGMNTEAFF. CDR3 DNA: TGTGCCAGCAGCTTAACGGGGATGAACACTGAAGCTTTCTTT.